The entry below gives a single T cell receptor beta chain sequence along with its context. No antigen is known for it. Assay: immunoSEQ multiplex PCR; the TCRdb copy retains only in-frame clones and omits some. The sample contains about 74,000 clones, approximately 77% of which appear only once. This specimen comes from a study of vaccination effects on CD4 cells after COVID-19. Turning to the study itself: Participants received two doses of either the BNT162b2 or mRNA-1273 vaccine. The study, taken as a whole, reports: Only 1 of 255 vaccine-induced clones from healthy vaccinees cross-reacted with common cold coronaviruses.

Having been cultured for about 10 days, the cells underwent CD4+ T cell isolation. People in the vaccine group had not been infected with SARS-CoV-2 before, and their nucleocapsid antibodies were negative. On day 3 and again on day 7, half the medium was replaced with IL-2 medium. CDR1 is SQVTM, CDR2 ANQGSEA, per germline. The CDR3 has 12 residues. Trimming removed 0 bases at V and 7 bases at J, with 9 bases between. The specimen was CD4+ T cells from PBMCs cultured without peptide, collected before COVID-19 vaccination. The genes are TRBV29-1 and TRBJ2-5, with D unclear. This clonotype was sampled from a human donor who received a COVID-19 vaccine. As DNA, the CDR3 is TGCAGCGTTGAAGATCTTAAACGGACCCAGTACTTC. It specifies CSVEDLKRTQYF.